Below are 13 T cell receptor beta chains sequenced from a single sample in a study of regulatory and conventional T cells in RAG deficiency. The assay was immunoSEQ multiplex PCR, and TCRdb's table has in-frame clones only and misses some. The table includes about 730 clones, around 44% detected once. Blood CD4+ CD25-low CD127-high conventional T cells supplied the genomic DNA template. Sequencing was carried out using CD4+ effector T cells sorted from blood. The origin of the receptors is a human donor with RAG deficiency presenting as severe combined immunodeficiency.

This clone is medium-sized by share. This chain connects TRBV7-2 to TRBJ1-1; no clear D gene. This CDR3 spans 12 amino acids. Trimming pared 6 bases from V and 6 bases from J, leaving 11 bases between. Germline V gives CDR1 SGHTA, CDR2 FQGNSA. CDR3 bases: TGTGCCAGCAGAAGGGCATACCCTGAAGCTTTCTTT. This translates into CASRRAYPEAFF. The complete variable domain, with remaining parts taken from reference TRBV7-2 and TRBJ1-1, reads GAGVSQSPSNKVTEKGKDVELRCDPISGHTALYWYRQSLGQGLEFLIYFQGNSAPDKSGLPSDRFSAERTGGSVSTLTIQRTQQEDSAVYLCASRRAYPEAFFGQGTRLTVV.

V usage is TRBV9 and J usage is TRBJ2-1; D is undetermined. V lost 2 bases and J lost 0, with 3 bases in between. There are 13 residues in the CDR3. Germline CDR1 SGDLS, CDR2 YYNGEE. This chain's CDR3 is CASSVRSYNEQFF. The DNA of the CDR3 is TGTGCCAGCAGCGTGCGCTCCTACAATGAGCAGTTCTTC.

This clone has only one observation. The V gene is TRBV7-2, the J gene TRBJ1-4; D remains ambiguous. CDR1 is SGHTA and CDR2 is FQGNSA in the germline V gene. The CDR3 has 11 amino acids. Trimming stripped 8 bases from V and 10 bases from J, with 11 bases between. This chain's CDR3 is CASGSFAKLFF. CDR3 DNA: TGTGCCAGCGGATCTTTCGCAAAACTGTTTTTT.

This clone has only a few counts. The chain recombines TRBV7-1 with TRBJ2-1; D is undetermined. TRBV7-1 is marked as an open reading frame, function uncertain. Deletions cut 2 bases from V and 2 bases from J, with 1 base between. The CDR3 runs 12 residues. The CDR3: CASSSTYNEQFF. The CDR3 nucleotides are TGTGCCAGCAGCTCAACCTACAATGAGCAGTTCTTC.

The chain is built from TRBV7-2 and TRBJ1-2; a possible D gene is TRBD1 (5 bases). This CDR3 is built from 19 residues. From germline, CDR1 is SGHTA and CDR2 FQGNSA. The V and J ends lost 0 bases and 0 bases respectively, with 20 bases between them. CDR3 region: CASSLAGGFGSGANYGYTF. CDR3 DNA: TGTGCCAGCAGCTTAGCTGGGGGGTTTGGGAGCGGCGCTAACTATGGCTACACCTTC.

This clone has only a few counts. The rearrangement joins TRBV7-3 to TRBJ2-2; D unclear. This CDR3 region has 12 residues. V lost 4 bases to trimming and J lost 1 base, with 1 base between them. Germline V gene lookup returns CDR1 SGHTA and CDR2 FQGTGA. The CDR3 sequence is CASSWNTGELFF. CDR3 coding DNA: TGTGCCAGCAGCTGGAACACCGGGGAGCTGTTTTTT.

This chain uses TRBV5-5 with TRBJ2-5; D call uncertain. This CDR3 region has 15 residues. V shed 4 bases and J shed 5 bases, with 18 bases lying between them. Per germline, CDR1 SGHKS and CDR2 YYEKEE (reference sequence). CDR3 sequence reads: CASSQDIPVWETQYF. The CDR3 bases are TGTGCCAGCAGCCAAGATATTCCGGTCTGGGAGACCCAGTACTTC.

This chain uses TRBV7-6 with TRBJ1-2; weak D call: TRBD1 (5 bases). Germline values: CDR1 SGHVS, CDR2 FNYEAQ. Trimming took off 8 bases at V and 6 bases at J, with 10 bases between the two ends. The CDR3 extends over 11 amino acids. CDR3 region: CASGRGDGYTF. The CDR3, as DNA: TGTGCCAGCGGTCGGGGGGATGGCTACACCTTC.

The gene calls are TRBV12-5 and TRBJ2-3; D uncertain. This CDR3 region has 13 residues. Germline V gene data show CDR1 as LGHNT and CDR2 as FRNRAP. V gave up 4 bases and J gave up 7 bases, with 12 bases separating them. CDR3 residues: CASGSPPVNTQYF. The CDR3 bases are TGTGCTAGTGGTTCCCCACCGGTGAATACGCAGTATTTT. Supplemented by reference TRBV12-5 and TRBJ2-3, the full variable domain reads DARVTQTPRHKVTEMGQEVTMRCQPILGHNTVFWYRQTMMQGLELLAYFRNRAPLDDSGMPKDRFSAEMPDATLATLKIQPSEPRDSAVYFCASGSPPVNTQYFGPGTRLTVL.

This clone showed up just a few times. The chain has TRBV18 and TRBJ2-7; D is undetermined. The CDR3 contains 11 residues. The germline V gene encodes CDR1 KGHSH and CDR2 LQKENI. Deletions cut 6 bases from V and 3 bases from J, with 6 bases between. CDR3 DNA: TGTGCCAGCTCGGAACACTACGAGCAGTACTTC. It codes for CASSEHYEQYF.

The rearrangement links TRBV7-2 to TRBJ1-1; D is unresolved. The CDR3 length is 15 residues. Germline assignment: CDR1 SGHTA and CDR2 FQGNSA. Trimming removed 2 bases from V and 1 base from J, with 11 bases in between. The CDR3 DNA sequence: TGTGCCAGCAGCTTACAAGGACTTGGGAACACTGAAGCTTTCTTT. This codes for CASSLQGLGNTEAFF.

This chain uses TRBV4-2 with TRBJ2-7, with D tentatively TRBD2 (6 bases). There are 15 residues in the CDR3. Germline-derived CDR1 and CDR2 are LGHNA and YNFKEQ. With 5 bases removed from V and 7 bases from J, the gap between germline ends came to 21 bases. Written as DNA, the CDR3 is TGTGCCAGCAGCTTGGATCCGCGGGGTTGGGGGGAGCAGTACTTC. This gives the protein CASSLDPRGWGEQYF.

The V call is TRBV7-3, the J call TRBJ1-4; D unclear. The V gene's germline CDR1 is SGHTA and CDR2 FQGTGA. The ends were cut back, 2 bases at V and 10 bases at J, with 5 bases in the middle. CDR3 size: 11 residues. The CDR3 sequence: CASSLELKLFF. CDR3 nucleotides: TGTGCCAGCAGCTTAGAGCTAAAACTGTTTTTT.